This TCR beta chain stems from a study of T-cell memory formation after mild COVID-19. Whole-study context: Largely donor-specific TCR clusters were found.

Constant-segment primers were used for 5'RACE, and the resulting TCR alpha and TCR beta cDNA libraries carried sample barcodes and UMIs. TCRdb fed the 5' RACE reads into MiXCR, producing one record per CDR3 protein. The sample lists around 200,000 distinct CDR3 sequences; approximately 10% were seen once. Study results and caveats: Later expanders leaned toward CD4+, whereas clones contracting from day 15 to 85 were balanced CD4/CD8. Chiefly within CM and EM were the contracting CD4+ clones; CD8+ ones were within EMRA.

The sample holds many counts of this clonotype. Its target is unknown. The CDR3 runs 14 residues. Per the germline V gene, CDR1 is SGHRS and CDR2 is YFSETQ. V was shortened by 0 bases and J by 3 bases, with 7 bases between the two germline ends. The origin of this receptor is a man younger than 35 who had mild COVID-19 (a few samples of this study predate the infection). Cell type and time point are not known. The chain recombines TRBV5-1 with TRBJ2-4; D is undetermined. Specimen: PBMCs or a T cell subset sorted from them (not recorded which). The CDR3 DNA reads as TGCGCCAGCAGCTTGGATTTAGTCAAAAACATTCAGTACTTC. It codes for CASSLDLVKNIQYF.